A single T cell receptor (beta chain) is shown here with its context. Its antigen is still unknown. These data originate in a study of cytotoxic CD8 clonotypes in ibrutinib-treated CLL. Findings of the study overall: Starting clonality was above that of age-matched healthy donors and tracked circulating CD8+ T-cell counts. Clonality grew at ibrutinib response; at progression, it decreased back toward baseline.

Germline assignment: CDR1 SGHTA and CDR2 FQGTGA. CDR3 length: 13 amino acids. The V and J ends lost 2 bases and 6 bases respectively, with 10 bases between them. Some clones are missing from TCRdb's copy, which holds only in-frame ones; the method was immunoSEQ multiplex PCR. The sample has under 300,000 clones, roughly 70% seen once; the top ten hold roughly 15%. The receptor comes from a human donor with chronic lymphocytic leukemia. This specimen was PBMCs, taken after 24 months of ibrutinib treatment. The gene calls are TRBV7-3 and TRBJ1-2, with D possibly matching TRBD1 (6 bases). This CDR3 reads CASSLYEGDGYTF. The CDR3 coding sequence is TGTGCCAGCAGCTTATATGAGGGGGATGGCTACACCTTC.